These 17 T cell receptor beta chains originate from one sample sequenced in a study of blood T cell repertoires in COVID-19. Sequencing was performed with immunoSEQ multiplex PCR; in TCRdb, only in-frame clones are kept and a portion is missing. The sample contains about 83,000 clones, about four fifths of which appear only once. Sample: peripheral blood. These receptors were collected from a woman older than 75 with acute or convalescent COVID-19.

The chain has TRBV28 and TRBJ1-5; D is ambiguous. The germline V gene encodes CDR1 MDHEN and CDR2 SYDVKM. This CDR3 spans 18 amino acids. V was clipped by 5 bases and J by 2 bases, with 22 bases between them. The CDR3 protein is CASSPTSPASRGNQPQHF. The CDR3, as DNA: TGTGCCAGCAGTCCCACATCTCCCGCATCGAGGGGCAATCAGCCCCAGCATTTT.

The CDR3 is CASSLGRLAGARLYNEQFF. The CDR3 DNA reads as TGTGCCAGCAGCTTAGGCCGCCTAGCGGGGGCCCGACTTTACAATGAGCAGTTCTTC. This rearrangement joins TRBV11-3 to TRBJ2-1; 10 bases agree with TRBD2. Germline assignment: CDR1 SGHNT and CDR2 YENEEA. The CDR3 has 19 amino acids. The J segment lost 4 bases and the V segment lost 1 base, leaving 13 bases of the junction unmatched.

The chain has TRBV6-5 and TRBJ2-1; D may be TRBD1 (5 bases). The CDR3 sequence is 15 residues long. Trimming left V 6 bases short and J 4 bases short, with 16 bases between. Germline V gene lookup returns CDR1 MNHEY and CDR2 SVGAGI. The CDR3 spells CASRFDREEYNEQFF. DNA for the CDR3: TGTGCCAGCAGATTCGACAGAGAAGAATACAATGAGCAGTTCTTC.

J is TRBJ2-4 and V is TRBV19, with D possibly being TRBD1 (6 bases). With 9 bases removed from V and 0 bases from J, the gap between germline ends came to 12 bases. Per the germline V gene, CDR1 is LNHDA and CDR2 is SQIVND (reference sequence). The length of the CDR3 is 14 residues. CDR3 residues: CASRQDPAKNIQYF. CDR3 DNA sequence: TGTGCCAGCCGACAGGACCCAGCCAAAAACATTCAGTACTTC.

This chain uses TRBV30 with TRBJ1-6; no reliable D call. Germline CDR1 and CDR2: GTSNPN and SVGIG (reference sequence). The V end lost 7 bases, the J end lost 10 bases, and 14 bases lay between the germline ends. The CDR3 totals 12 residues. CDR3 in amino acids: CAYAGLRSPLHF. The CDR3 bases are TGTGCCTACGCGGGGTTACGGTCACCCCTCCACTTT.

CDR3 DNA sequence: TGTGCCATCAGTGAGTTGGACAGGGGGATTTATGGCTACACCTTC. It translates to CAISELDRGIYGYTF. The chain joins TRBV10-3 to TRBJ1-2, with 10 bases lining up with TRBD1. Per the germline V gene, CDR1 is ENHRY and CDR2 is SYGVKD. The CDR3 covers 15 residues. V trimming: 1 base; J trimming: 5 bases; junction bases outside the gene matches: 4.

V gene TRBV27 combines with J gene TRBJ1-1; no clear D. The CDR3 totals 16 residues. The V gene lost 4 bases and the J gene lost 1 base, with 16 bases spanning the gap. Per germline, CDR1 MNHEY and CDR2 SMNVEV (reference sequence). CDR3: CASSSITVVRNTEAFF. For the CDR3, the DNA is TGTGCCAGCAGTTCCATTACGGTGGTACGGAACACTGAAGCTTTCTTT.

V is TRBV5-6 and J is TRBJ1-1, with a weak D call TRBD1 (6 bases). The CDR3 contains 14 residues. V lost 3 bases, J lost 0 bases, and 9 bases lay in between. The germline gives CDR1 SGHDT, CDR2 YYEEEE. CDR3 coding DNA: TGTGCCAGCAGCTACAGGGCTGTGAACACTGAAGCTTTCTTT. Protein product: CASSYRAVNTEAFF.

The J gene is TRBJ1-3, the V gene TRBV28; tentatively, D is TRBD1 (5 bases). Trimming shortened V by 2 bases and J by 0 bases, and 8 bases separated the two germline ends. Germline values: CDR1 MDHEN, CDR2 SYDVKM. This CDR3 spans 15 amino acids. This chain's CDR3 is CASSLGAASGNTIYF. CDR3 nucleotides: TGTGCCAGCAGTTTAGGGGCAGCCTCTGGAAACACCATATATTTT.

The chain couples TRBV6-5 to TRBJ2-2; 7 nucleotides align to TRBD2. V lost 8 bases and J lost 6; bases outside the gene matches: 9. The CDR3 runs to 14 residues. Germline V gene sequence: CDR1 MNHEY, CDR2 SVGAGI. The CDR3 spells CASRPGGRAGELFF. CDR3 coding DNA: TGTGCCAGCCGGCCGGGGGGAAGGGCCGGGGAGCTGTTTTTT.

The J gene is TRBJ1-3, the V gene TRBV4-3; 9 bases fit TRBD1. V was clipped by 0 bases and J by 3 bases; unmatched bases: 6. Germline lookup yields CDR1 LGHNA and CDR2 YSLEER. The CDR3 covers 17 residues. CDR3 DNA: TGCGCCAGCAGCCAAGATCATACAGGGGGCAATGGAAACACCATATATTTT. Amino acids: CASSQDHTGGNGNTIYF.

CDR3 residues: CASSSGQGVTYGYTF. The CDR3 nucleotides are TGTGCCAGCAGCTCGGGACAGGGGGTTACCTATGGCTACACCTTC. V usage is TRBV5-5 and J usage is TRBJ1-2, with TRBD1 matching over 11 bases. Germline CDR1 and CDR2: SGHKS and YYEKEE (reference sequence). Trimming at V came to 3 bases and at J to 4 bases, leaving 5 bases not matched to a gene. The CDR3 extends over 15 amino acids.

This clone showed up just once. The J gene is TRBJ1-1, the V gene TRBV3-1 (or the pseudogene TRBV3-2), with unresolved D. The V gene's germline CDR1 is LGHDT and CDR2 YNNKEL (reference sequence). V shed 3 bases and J shed 4 bases, with 15 bases lying between them. The CDR3 has 15 residues. CDR3 coding DNA: TGTGCCAGCAGCCACCTCAACACCCGGAGCACTGAAGCTTTCTTT. It is translated as CASSHLNTRSTEAFF.

The chain joins TRBV7-9 to TRBJ2-7, with D possibly TRBD1 on 6 matching bases. V was trimmed by 5 bases and J by 10 bases, leaving 21 bases between them. The CDR3 has 14 amino acids. Per the germline V gene, CDR1 is SEHNR and CDR2 is FQNEAQ (reference sequence). The chain's CDR3 is CASSPGVTAYGQYF. The CDR3 nucleotides read TGTGCCAGCAGCCCAGGGGTTACGGCCTATGGACAGTACTTC.

The V gene is TRBV28, the J gene TRBJ1-4; tentatively, D is TRBD1 (6 bases). The V gene lost 5 bases and the J gene lost 7 bases, with 17 bases spanning the gap. Germline V CDR1 and CDR2: MDHEN, SYDVKM. The CDR3 sequence is 15 residues long. CDR3 in amino acids: CASSANWGGGEKLFF. As DNA, the CDR3 is TGTGCCAGCAGTGCAAACTGGGGAGGGGGTGAAAAACTGTTTTTT.

The chain couples TRBV7-2 to TRBJ1-3; TRBD1 aligns across 12 bases. The CDR3 runs to 17 residues. The ends lost 5 bases at V and 4 bases at J; junction bases unmatched: 9. Germline values: CDR1 SGHTA, CDR2 FQGNSA. CDR3 in DNA: TGTGCCAGCAGCATAACCGGGACAGGGGGCCTCGGAAACACCATATATTTT. It encodes CASSITGTGGLGNTIYF.

In its sample, this clone was seen a few times. This sequence joins TRBV29-1 and TRBJ2-2; weak D call: TRBD2 (6 bases). This CDR3 contains 14 residues. Trimming stripped 3 bases from V and 2 bases from J, with 10 bases between. Germline V gene lookup returns CDR1 SQVTM and CDR2 ANQGSEA. The CDR3 DNA follows: TGCAGCGTTGATACGGGACTTAACACCGGGGAGCTGTTTTTT. Protein: CSVDTGLNTGELFF.